The clone carrying this T cell receptor (beta chain) was picked up many times. The data originate from a study of neurological immune-mediated disorders. Time point indicated: longitudinal time-point 2. PBMCs stored at -80 C, 2 million in total, were the source of the unsorted libraries. Trimming removed 2 bases at V and 9 bases at J, with 7 bases between. The CDR3 is 11 amino acids. CDR1 and CDR2 (germline): LGHDT, YNNKEL (reference sequence). The cDNA was produced through 5'RACE with 10-nucleotide random UMIs. TCRdb processed the 5' RACE reads anew with MiXCR; each CDR3 protein has one entry. The sample lists some 49,000 distinct CDR3 sequences, approximately 14% occurring once.

The V and J genes are TRBV3-1 and TRBJ2-5; D is unclear. The sequenced sample was PBMCs. The TCR was taken from a male donor with HTLV-1-associated myelopathy (HAM/TSP). The CDR3 DNA reads as TGTGCCAGCAGCCAAACGGCGGCCCAGTACTTC. Protein sequence: CASSQTAAQYF.